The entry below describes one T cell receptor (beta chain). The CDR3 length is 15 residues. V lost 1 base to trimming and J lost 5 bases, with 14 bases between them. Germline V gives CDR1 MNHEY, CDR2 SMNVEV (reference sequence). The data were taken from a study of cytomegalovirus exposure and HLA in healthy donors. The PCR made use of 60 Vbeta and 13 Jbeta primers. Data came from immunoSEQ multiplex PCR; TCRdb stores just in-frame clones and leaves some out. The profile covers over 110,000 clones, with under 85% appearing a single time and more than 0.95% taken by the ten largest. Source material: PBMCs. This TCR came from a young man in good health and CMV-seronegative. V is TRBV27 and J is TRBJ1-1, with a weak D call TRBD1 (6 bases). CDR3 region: CASSLWGGALTEAFF. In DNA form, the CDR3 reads TGTGCCAGCAGTTTATGGGGGGGCGCCCTGACTGAAGCTTTCTTT.